This T cell receptor beta chain comes out of a study of T cells in Graves' hyperthyroidism and ophthalmopathy. This clonotype has at least ten counts. Unmatched junction bases numbered 4, after V lost 0 bases and J lost 2 bases. This CDR3 contains 16 residues. Germline assignment: CDR1 GTSNPN and CDR2 SVGIG (reference sequence). The TCR beta CDR3 regions underwent amplification using RNA transcripts as the source. Using the HTBI primer set, a first-round RT-PCR was run on the TCR CDR3. Using its own MiXCR run on the multiplex PCR reads, TCRdb lists one record per CDR3 protein. The table has a few hundred thousand distinct CDR3 sequences, more than 15% seen once; the top ten hold roughly 3.5%. Any patient presenting with uncontrolled infection, other autoimmune disease, pregnancy or lactation was left out.

The chain recombines TRBV30 with TRBJ2-7, with 13 bases aligning to TRBD2. The receptor was derived from a woman between 40 and 50 years old with Graves' ophthalmopathy. The sequenced sample consisted of blood. The CDR3 here is CAWSVRTSGGPYEQYF. The CDR3 DNA reads TGTGCCTGGAGTGTCCGGACTAGCGGGGGACCCTACGAGCAGTACTTC.